This entry lists 21 T cell receptor beta chains sequenced from one sample in a study of blood T cell repertoires in COVID-19. Clones were sequenced by immunoSEQ multiplex PCR, and TCRdb holds only the in-frame ones, with some missing. The sample shows 150,000 to 180,000 clones, roughly four fifths of them seen only once. Sequenced: peripheral blood. Receptors originate from a woman in her sixties with COVID-19, enrolled during active disease.

This chain uses TRBV11-1 with TRBJ2-2, with TRBD1 identical over 8 bases. Germline trimming cut 4 bases from V and 6 bases from J; bases unmatched to any gene: 7. The CDR3 loop spans 15 amino acids. Germline V gene lookup returns CDR1 SGHAT and CDR2 FQDESV (reference sequence). CDR3 nucleotides: TGTGCCAGCAGCTCGGACAGGGTTGGGGCCGGGGAGCTGTTTTTT. Protein product: CASSSDRVGAGELFF.

This sequence joins TRBV11-3 and TRBJ1-1; D is uncertain. The germline V gene has CDR1 SGHNT and CDR2 YENEEA. The CDR3 loop spans 13 amino acids. The V end lost 2 bases, the J end lost 0 bases, and 4 bases lay between the germline ends. The DNA for the CDR3 is TGTGCCAGCAGCTTACGGGTGAACACTGAAGCTTTCTTT. Translation: CASSLRVNTEAFF.

The chain recombines TRBV6-5 with TRBJ2-7; TRBD1 is a possible D gene (6 bases). From germline, CDR1 is MNHEY and CDR2 SVGAGI. The CDR3 covers 14 residues. The germline V and J ends were trimmed by 6 bases and 0 bases, with 12 bases remaining between them. CDR3: CASSQGGSSYEQYV. The CDR3 bases are TGTGCCAGCAGCCAAGGGGGATCCTCCTACGAGCAGTACGTC.

This sequence joins TRBV29-1 and TRBJ2-1; TRBD1 matches at 9 bases. The germline V gene encodes CDR1 SQVTM and CDR2 ANQGSEA. J lost 9 bases, V lost 7 bases, and 10 bases had no gene match. This CDR3 is built from 13 residues. CDR3 loop: CSAFRDRAGEQFF. The CDR3 nucleotides are TGCAGCGCCTTTCGGGACAGGGCTGGTGAGCAGTTCTTC.

V gene TRBV5-4 combines with J gene TRBJ1-5, with TRBD1 identical over 7 bases. The V segment lost 0 bases and the J segment 0 bases; nucleotides outside the gene matches: 3. CDR1 and CDR2 from the germline V gene are SGHNT and YYREEE (reference sequence). The CDR3 length is 16 residues. CDR3 loop: CASSLGPGGSNQPQHF. CDR3 nucleotides: TGTGCCAGCAGCTTGGGGCCAGGGGGTAGCAATCAGCCCCAGCATTTT.

This chain joins TRBV5-1 and TRBJ2-2; D is perhaps TRBD2 (5 bases). The CDR3 extends over 15 amino acids. V was clipped by 3 bases and J by 5 bases, with 14 bases between them. The germline gives CDR1 SGHRS, CDR2 YFSETQ. The DNA for the CDR3 is TGCGCCAGCAGCTACACTAGTAGTGTAACCGGGGAGCTGTTTTTT. It codes for CASSYTSSVTGELFF.

The chain is built from TRBV25-1 and TRBJ1-2; TRBD1 matches 7 bases. J lost 6 bases, V lost 1 base, and 2 bases had no gene match. CDR1 and CDR2 from the germline V gene are MGHDK and SYGVNS. This CDR3 contains 13 residues. CDR3 sequence: CASSEFTGDGYTF. Written as DNA, the CDR3 is TGTGCCAGCAGTGAATTCACAGGGGATGGCTACACCTTC.

The V call is TRBV2, the J call TRBJ1-5, with D hard to call. The V end lost 6 bases, the J end lost 0 bases, and 12 bases lay between the germline ends. The germline V gene has CDR1 SNHLY and CDR2 FYNNEI. The CDR3 is 15 residues long. The CDR3 sequence: CASSPRGYSNQPQHF. The CDR3 nucleotides are TGTGCCAGCAGCCCTAGAGGGTATAGCAATCAGCCCCAGCATTTT.

V gene TRBV6-1 combines with J gene TRBJ2-2; possibly TRBD2 for D (6 bases). The V end lost 4 bases, the J end lost 2 bases, and 14 bases lay between the germline ends. The CDR3 runs to 16 residues. The germline V gene has CDR1 MNHNS and CDR2 SASEGT. The CDR3 protein is CASSGPPGLNTGELFF. In DNA form, the CDR3 reads TGTGCCAGCAGTGGCCCCCCGGGACTTAACACCGGGGAGCTGTTTTTT.

Of note for this clone: Other nucleotide sequences in the sample specify the same CDR3. The V and J genes are TRBV10-3 and TRBJ1-1, with 8 bases identical to TRBD1. Trimming cost V 6 bases and J 0 bases; bases outside gene matches: 3. CDR3 length: 14 residues. Germline assignment: CDR1 ENHRY and CDR2 SYGVKD. The CDR3 sequence is CAISRQGLNTEAFF. DNA of the CDR3: TGTGCCATCAGCAGACAGGGGTTGAACACTGAAGCTTTCTTT.

Only a few counts were recorded for this clone. V gene TRBV29-1 combines with J gene TRBJ2-7; a weak D match, TRBD1 (5 bases). The CDR3 runs to 13 residues. V was shortened by 0 bases and J by 4 bases, with 10 bases between the two germline ends. Germline CDR1 and CDR2: SQVTM and ANQGSEA. CDR3 loop: CSVEERQGYEQYF. CDR3 DNA sequence: TGCAGCGTTGAAGAGCGGCAGGGATACGAGCAGTACTTC.

V is TRBV7-6 and J is TRBJ2-1; the D gene is possibly TRBD2 (6 bases). The CDR3 loop spans 15 amino acids. Germline V lookup: CDR1 SGHVS, CDR2 FNYEAQ. Trimming shortened V by 5 bases and J by 9 bases, and 20 bases separated the two germline ends. The CDR3 here is CASSTGTGWGGEQFF. CDR3 coding DNA: TGTGCCAGCAGCACGGGGACTGGATGGGGTGGTGAGCAGTTCTTC.

This rearrangement joins TRBV20-1 to TRBJ2-7, with TRBD2 as a possible D gene (5 bases). CDR1 is DFQATT, CDR2 SNEGSKA, per germline (reference sequence). Trimming cost V 3 bases and J 2 bases, with 11 bases left between them. The CDR3 runs 13 residues. The CDR3 loop is CSASRGQAYEQYF. CDR3 DNA: TGCAGTGCTAGTAGAGGGCAGGCCTACGAGCAGTACTTC.

This clone was counted once. The CDR3 nucleotides are TGTGCCACCAGCAGAGAGGCCGCAGGAAACACCATATATTTT. Translation: CATSREAAGNTIYF. This chain uses TRBV15 with TRBJ1-3; D gene ambiguous. Germline V gene lookup returns CDR1 LNHNV and CDR2 YYDKDF (reference sequence). The CDR3 extends over 14 amino acids. The germline V and J ends were trimmed by 0 bases and 4 bases, with 7 bases remaining between them.

This chain joins TRBV4-1 and TRBJ2-2; 13 nucleotides match TRBD2. Germline V lookup: CDR1 MGHRA, CDR2 YSYEKL. The CDR3 totals 16 residues. The V segment lost 0 bases and the J segment 6 bases; nucleotides outside the gene matches: 1. This CDR3 is CASSQDGLAGAGELFF. The CDR3, as DNA: TGCGCCAGCAGCCAAGATGGACTAGCGGGAGCCGGGGAGCTGTTTTTT.

The chain joins TRBV11-3 to TRBJ2-3; TRBD2 matches 10 bases. The trim removed 7 bases at V and 3 bases at J, leaving 7 bases unmatched. Germline CDR1 SGHNT, CDR2 YENEEA. The CDR3 runs to 15 residues. The CDR3 here is CASTTSSGGTDTQYF. CDR3 nucleotide sequence: TGTGCCAGCACAACGTCTAGCGGGGGAACAGATACGCAGTATTTT.

V and J are TRBV19 and TRBJ1-5, with TRBD1 identical over 7 bases. Losses at the gene ends were 7 bases for V and 6 bases for J; bases not matched to a gene: 9. The CDR3 totals 14 residues. Germline V gives CDR1 LNHDA, CDR2 SQIVND (reference sequence). CDR3 protein: CASTSQGEVQPQHF. CDR3 coding DNA: TGTGCCAGTACCTCTCAGGGGGAAGTTCAGCCCCAGCATTTT.

This clone occurred a few times. V usage is TRBV27 and J usage is TRBJ2-1; a weak D match, TRBD2 (5 bases). The CDR3 has 14 residues. V was trimmed by 4 bases and J by 9 bases, leaving 16 bases between them. Germline V gene sequence: CDR1 MNHEY, CDR2 SMNVEV (reference sequence). Here the CDR3 reads CASSYEGNRGEQFF. The CDR3 DNA follows: TGTGCCAGCAGTTATGAGGGAAACCGAGGTGAGCAGTTCTTC.

This chain joins TRBV25-1 and TRBJ1-1, with D unclear. Per the germline V gene, CDR1 is MGHDK and CDR2 is SYGVNS. V lost 1 base, J lost 1 base, and 10 bases lay in between. There are 15 residues in the CDR3. This CDR3 reads CASSEWSQKNTEAFF. The CDR3 DNA reads as TGTGCCAGCAGTGAATGGTCCCAGAAGAACACTGAAGCTTTCTTT.

This clone was seen just once. The V gene is TRBV5-1, the J gene TRBJ2-5; D is unclear. The CDR3 spans 12 residues. Trimming cost V 4 bases and J 0 bases, with 4 bases left between them. Looked up from germline, CDR1 is SGHRS and CDR2 is YFSETQ. CDR3 nucleotides: TGCGCCAGCAGCGCGGACCAAGAGACCCAGTACTTC. Protein product: CASSADQETQYF.

This chain links TRBV9 with TRBJ2-7; 9 nucleotides match TRBD1. The CDR3 is made up of 15 amino acids. The V segment lost 3 bases and the J segment 4 bases; nucleotides outside the gene matches: 8. Germline loops: CDR1 SGDLS, CDR2 YYNGEE. The CDR3 protein is CASSAPDRGDYEQYF. Here the CDR3 DNA reads TGTGCCAGCAGCGCCCCCGACAGGGGGGATTACGAGCAGTACTTC. The full variable domain, its missing parts supplied by reference TRBV9 and TRBJ2-7, is DSGVTQTPKHLITATGQRVTLRCSPRSGDLSVYWYQQSLDQGLQFLIQYYNGEERAKGNILERFSAQQFPDLHSELNLSSLELGDSALYFCASSAPDRGDYEQYFGPGTRLTVT.